The 17 T cell receptor beta chains reported below all come from one sample, sequenced in a study of blood T cells in healthy people across ages. For the second PCR, which ran for 7 to 11 cycles, a sample-barcoded 5' primer and a J-beta primer mix were used. A single record per CDR3 protein comes from TCRdb applying MiXCR to the 5' RACE reads. This table has approximately 580,000 distinct CDR3 sequences, under 30% appearing once. This same sample was also part of a study on T cells of mothers and their children.

Source material: blood. The source of these receptors is a boy younger than 18 in good health.

The chain has TRBV28 and TRBJ2-1, with D perhaps given as TRBD1 or TRBD2 (6 bases each). The ends were cut back, 6 bases at V and 6 bases at J, with 21 bases in the middle. This CDR3 has 16 residues. CDR1 is MDHEN, CDR2 SYDVKM, per germline. CDR3 nucleotide sequence: TGTGCCAGCAGGTTTATTGAGGGGGGAGTGGGCAATGAGCAGTTCTTC. Translating it yields CASRFIEGGVGNEQFF.

This clonotype was seen only a few times. The chain recombines TRBV3-1 with TRBJ2-3; 10 nucleotides line up with TRBD2. Germline lookup yields CDR1 LGHDT and CDR2 YNNKEL (reference sequence). The CDR3 contains 15 residues. Losses at the gene ends were 4 bases for V and 5 bases for J; bases not matched to a gene: 6. The CDR3 here is CASSRSGGAGDTQYF. The CDR3 DNA follows: TGTGCCAGCAGCCGAAGCGGGGGGGCCGGAGATACGCAGTATTTT.

The sample holds many counts of this clonotype. The chain uses TRBV4-3 and TRBJ2-5, with 8 bases identical to TRBD2. Germline trimming cut 1 base from V and 2 bases from J; bases unmatched to any gene: 0. The CDR3 runs to 14 residues. Per germline, CDR1 LGHNA and CDR2 YSLEER. The CDR3 DNA follows: TGCGCCAGCAGCCAAGCGGGGGGGCAAGAGACCCAGTACTTC. Its translation is CASSQAGGQETQYF.

This clonotype turned up a few times. This rearrangement joins TRBV5-1 to TRBJ2-5; TRBD1 matches at 7 bases. The J call could be wrong; TRBJ2-1 is a better fit for the DNA end. CDR1 is SGHRS and CDR2 is YFSETQ in the germline V gene. This CDR3 is built from 14 residues. CDR3 protein: CASSLGRGLNEQFF. CDR3 nucleotide sequence: TGCGCCAGCAGCTTGGGAAGGGGGCTTAATGAGCAGTTCTTC.

This clonotype was found a few times. In this CDR3 the conserved last residue, phenylalanine or tryptophan, is missing, so a read error is likely. The chain couples TRBV29-1 to TRBJ2-6, with 8 bases matching TRBD1. J was trimmed by 2 bases and V by 6 bases; bases with no gene match: 3. The germline gives CDR1 SQVTM, CDR2 ANQGSEA. This CDR3 has 14 amino acids. This CDR3 is CSVGQETGANVLTS. In DNA form, the CDR3 reads TGCAGCGTGGGACAGGAGACTGGGGCCAACGTCCTGACTTCC.

The CDR3 DNA follows: TGCAGTGCTACCACGGGACTAGCGGGAGCAGATACGCAGTATTTT. Amino acid sequence: CSATTGLAGADTQYF. The V call is TRBV20-1, the J call TRBJ2-3; TRBD2 agrees at 14 bases. This CDR3 has 15 residues. CDR1 is DFQATT and CDR2 is SNEGSKA in the germline V gene (reference sequence). V shed 4 bases and J 4 bases; nucleotides not matched to a gene: 4.

The J gene is TRBJ2-5, the V gene TRBV7-2; D may be TRBD2 (5 bases). Germline CDR1 and CDR2: SGHTA and FQGNSA. CDR3 length: 16 amino acids. V gave up 2 bases and J gave up 1 base, with 14 bases separating them. The DNA for the CDR3 is TGTGCCAGCAGCTTAAATAGCGTCCTCCCCCAAGAGACCCAGTACTTC. Protein sequence: CASSLNSVLPQETQYF.

On this clonotype itself: Compared with germline, one end of the junction differs, possibly owing to a read error. The chain recombines TRBV28 with TRBJ2-5, with D tentatively TRBD1 or TRBD2 (6 bases each). Near its end, the DNA agrees better with TRBJ2-1, so the J call may be wrong. The CDR3 is 15 amino acids. The germline CDR1 and CDR2 sequences are MDHEN and SYDVKM. CDR3: CASSLRGGTYNGQFF. The CDR3 DNA is TGTGCCAGCAGTTTGAGAGGGGGGACCTACAATGGGCAGTTCTTC.

This clonotype was seen only a few times. The chain carries TRBV27 and TRBJ2-5; TRBD1 matches at 8 bases. Germline V gene data show CDR1 as MNHEY and CDR2 as SMNVEV (reference sequence). J lost 5 bases, V lost 2 bases, and 7 bases had no gene match. This CDR3 has 15 amino acids. The CDR3 coding sequence is TGTGCCAGCAGTTTAGGGCTTACAGGGGGGGAGACCCAGTACTTC. Encoded protein: CASSLGLTGGETQYF.

The rearrangement uses TRBV20-1 and TRBJ2-5; 8 nucleotides agree with TRBD1. The J call may be mistaken, given a closer DNA end match to TRBJ2-1. From germline, CDR1 is DFQATT and CDR2 SNEGSKA (reference sequence). The CDR3 spans 17 residues. CDR3 residues: CSARDSWGQEVWNEQFF. The CDR3 nucleotides read TGCAGTGCTAGAGATAGTTGGGGACAGGAGGTTTGGAATGAGCAGTTCTTC.

In nucleotides, the CDR3 is TGTGCCAGCAGCCAACGATACAGAGAAAAAAGCTCTGGGGCCAACGTCCTGACTTTC. It is translated as CASSQRYREKSSGANVLTF. V is TRBV14 and J is TRBJ2-6, with D unresolved. Trimming cost V 2 bases and J 0 bases, with 17 bases left between them. The CDR3 loop spans 19 amino acids. The V gene's germline CDR1 is SGHDN and CDR2 FVKESK.

This clonotype was observed a handful of times. J is TRBJ1-5 and V is TRBV7-2; 7 bases are a match to TRBD1. CDR1 is SGHTA, CDR2 FQGNSA, per germline. The CDR3 is made up of 17 amino acids. J gave up 0 bases and V 4 bases, and 9 bases lay outside the gene matches. CDR3 in DNA: TGTGCCAGCAGCTCGCGGACAGGACTTAATAGCAATCAGCCCCAGCATTTT. This codes for CASSSRTGLNSNQPQHF.

The rearrangement joins TRBV20-1 to TRBJ2-5; D gene ambiguous. Germline V gene data show CDR1 as DFQATT and CDR2 as SNEGSKA (reference sequence). The CDR3 spans 13 residues. V was cut by 4 bases and J by 6 bases, with 15 bases left in between. The CDR3 sequence is CSAMQSGQKTQYF. The CDR3 DNA is TGCAGTGCTATGCAGTCTGGGCAGAAGACCCAGTACTTC.

The chain uses TRBV7-9 and TRBJ2-4; D remains unclear. V lost 7 bases and J lost 0, with 28 bases in between. This CDR3 comprises 20 residues. Germline CDR1 is SEHNR and CDR2 is FQNEAQ (reference sequence). Here the CDR3 reads CASIQIIPSSSDLAKNIQYF. The CDR3 region has the DNA TGTGCCAGCATTCAGATCATCCCTTCTAGTTCCGATCTAGCCAAAAACATTCAGTACTTC.

The CDR3: CASSSNRPDSSYEQYF. The CDR3 nucleotides read TGTGCCAGCAGTTCCAACCGTCCCGACAGTTCCTACGAGCAGTACTTC. V gene TRBV27 combines with J gene TRBJ2-7; perhaps TRBD1 as D (5 bases). V was cut by 4 bases and J by 1 base, with 17 bases left in between. The CDR3 consists of 16 residues. CDR1 is MNHEY, CDR2 SMNVEV, per germline (reference sequence).

The V gene is TRBV28, the J gene TRBJ2-7; D gene uncertain. This CDR3 is built from 14 residues. Trimming took off 5 bases at V and 1 base at J, with 12 bases between the two ends. In germline, CDR1 is MDHEN, CDR2 SYDVKM. The CDR3 DNA follows: TGTGCCAGCAGTCTCCCCCTCGGATCCTACGAGCAGTACTTC. It specifies CASSLPLGSYEQYF. The full variable domain, with the rest looked up from reference TRBV28 and TRBJ2-7, is DVKVTQSSRYLVKRTGEKVFLECVQDMDHENMFWYRQDPGLGLRLIYFSYDVKMKEKGDIPEGYSVSREKKERFSLILESASTNQTSMYLCASSLPLGSYEQYFGPGTRLTVT.

V usage is TRBV20-1 and J usage is TRBJ1-1; 8 nucleotides line up with TRBD1. V lost 3 bases to trimming and J lost 4 bases; unmatched junction nucleotides: 4. CDR1 and CDR2 (germline): DFQATT, SNEGSKA (reference sequence). The CDR3 contains 13 residues. The CDR3 nucleotides are TGCAGTGCTAGGAGGACAGGGCTCACTGAAGCTTTCTTT. Translating it yields CSARRTGLTEAFF.